This TCR beta chain derives from a study of early T cells in non-severe SARS-CoV-2 infection (dated by TCRdb to about 2021). Background on the whole study: Because TCR sequencing relied on bulk RNA taken from unsorted whole blood, pairing of alpha and beta chains was not possible. Paper-wide results and their limitations: VDJdb matching was skewed toward anti-spike CD8 responses, so virus-specific expansions were likely underestimated and private and CD4 specificities were missed.

Library construction relied on 5' RACE. TCRdb records NextSeq 500 as the sequencer. To correct for sequencing error and PCR bias, the TCR library protocol tagged individual cDNA molecules with unique molecular identifiers. Both TCR alpha and beta chains were sequenced, and tight co-correlation was observed between alpha and beta sequence abundances in each sample. Turning to the authors' computational methods: V gene, J gene and CDR3 annotation of TCR sequences was performed with Decombinator V4. Expanded TCRs were defined as changing significantly between any two time points under a Poisson model with p below 0.0001. TCR abundances were normalised to the total number of TCRs sequenced per sample and expressed as counts per million. TRAV1-2 paired with TRAJ12, TRAJ20 or TRAJ33 defined MAIT TCRs, while TRAV10 paired with TRAJ18 defined iNKT TCRs. VDJdb, accessed on 1 November 2021, was searched for TCRs annotated for CMV, EBV and SARS-CoV-2, and TCRs annotated for more than one antigen were excluded. TCRdb reprocessing: public reads trimmed at Q25 with fastp, clones called with MiXCR, in-frame beta chains kept. Every distinct CDR3 protein forms one entry, paired with its most common genes and DNA. TCRdb assigned the V and J calls; the authors' analysis was not used. In all, the sample holds roughly 65,000 distinct CDR3 sequences, and about a tenth of those were seen once. 6.4% of the sample is taken by the ten largest.

This clonotype was found many times. Its antigen is not yet known. Within one base of it there is no much larger clone, and no base qualities were kept. From its cysteine to its phenylalanine, the CDR3 spans 15 amino acids. Only the CDR3 region is kept as DNA, spanning 45 bases read in frame from base 1. The V end gives up 5 bases and the J end 1 base, leaving 6 bases in the junction not matched to a gene. A case-control design nested within a healthcare worker cohort in London, UK, was used, with weekly nasopharyngeal swab PCR tests and blood sampling performed. Healthcare workers were recruited between 23 and 31 March 2020, during the week of the UK lockdown, and were followed weekly for up to roughly 16 weeks.

This TCR was sampled from an adult who was a healthcare worker with PCR-confirmed SARS-CoV-2 infection or an uninfected control (not recorded which). This chain is built from TRBV12-3 or TRBV12-4 and TRBJ1-1; 8 bases in between match TRBD1. Material for sequencing was whole blood. Here the CDR3 is given as CASSPGTGRNTEAFF. DNA sequence: TGTGCCAGCAGTCCCGGGACAGGTCGGAACACTGAAGCTTTCTTT.